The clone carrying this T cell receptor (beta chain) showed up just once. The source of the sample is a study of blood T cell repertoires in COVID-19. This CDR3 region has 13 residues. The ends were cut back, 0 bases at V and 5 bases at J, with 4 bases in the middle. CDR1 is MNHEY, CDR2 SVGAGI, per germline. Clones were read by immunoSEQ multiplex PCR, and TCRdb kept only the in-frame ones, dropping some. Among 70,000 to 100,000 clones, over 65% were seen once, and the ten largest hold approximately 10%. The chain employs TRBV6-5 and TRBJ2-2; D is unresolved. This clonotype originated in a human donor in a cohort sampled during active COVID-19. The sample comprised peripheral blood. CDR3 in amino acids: CASSYSRTGELFF. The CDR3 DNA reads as TGTGCCAGCAGTTACTCGAGGACCGGGGAGCTGTTTTTT.